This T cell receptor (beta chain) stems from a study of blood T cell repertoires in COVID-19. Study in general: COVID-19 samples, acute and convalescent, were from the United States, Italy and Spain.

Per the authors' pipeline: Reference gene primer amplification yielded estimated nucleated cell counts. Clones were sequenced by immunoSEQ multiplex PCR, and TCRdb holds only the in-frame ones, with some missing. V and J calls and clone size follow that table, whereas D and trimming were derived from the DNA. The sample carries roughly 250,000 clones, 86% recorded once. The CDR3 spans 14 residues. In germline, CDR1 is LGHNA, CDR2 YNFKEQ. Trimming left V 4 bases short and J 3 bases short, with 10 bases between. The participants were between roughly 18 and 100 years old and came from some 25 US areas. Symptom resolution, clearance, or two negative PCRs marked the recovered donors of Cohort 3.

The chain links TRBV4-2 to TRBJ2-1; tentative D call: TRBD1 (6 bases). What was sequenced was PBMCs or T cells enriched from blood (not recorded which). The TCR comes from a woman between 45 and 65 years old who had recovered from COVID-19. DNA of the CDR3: TGTGCCAGCAGCCCGACGGACAGCTACAATGAGCAGTTCTTC. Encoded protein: CASSPTDSYNEQFF.